This T cell receptor (beta chain) was sequenced in a study of T cell responses to AZD1222 COVID-19 vaccine. Looked up from germline, CDR1 is MRHNA and CDR2 is SNTAGT. The CDR3 contains 14 residues. V lost 5 bases and J lost 6; bases outside the gene matches: 6. The table came from immunoSEQ multiplex PCR; TCRdb's copy has only in-frame clones and leaves some out. The data contain about 100,000 clones, around 94% of them singletons. A remark on this clone: What it binds is unknown.

Study results and limitations: Breadth and depth of Spike-specific TCRs rose after two AZD1222 doses. Possibly, clonal diversity was underestimated; donors were largely white British and included more females. Just a handful of AZD1222 recipients were seropositive at baseline.

The chain is built from TRBV6-4 and TRBJ2-1; 8 bases agree with TRBD1. This sequence was found in an adult in good health. This specimen consisted of peripheral blood, obtained on day 0 of AZD1222 vaccination. CDR3 sequence: CASSKGTGGNEQFF. The CDR3 region has the DNA TGTGCCAGCAGTAAAGGCACAGGGGGCAATGAGCAGTTCTTC.